The subject of this entry is one TCR beta chain. The data were obtained in a study of blood T cell repertoires in COVID-19. The wider study: The study drew acute and convalescent COVID-19 samples from the United States, Italy and Spain.

The method was immunoSEQ multiplex PCR; TCRdb's version includes in-frame clones alone and lacks a portion of them. The repertoire holds 400,000 to 450,000 clones, with about 87% as singletons. V was shortened by 0 bases and J by 1 base, with 10 bases between the two germline ends. Per germline, CDR1 LNHDA and CDR2 SQIVND (reference sequence). This CDR3 comprises 16 residues. This TCR was sampled from a woman in her forties or fifties with COVID-19, enrolled during active disease. Sequencing used peripheral blood. The J gene is TRBJ1-5, the V gene TRBV19; D gene unclear. The CDR3 here is CASSIDGGRSNQPQHF. The CDR3 DNA follows: TGTGCCAGTAGTATAGATGGAGGGAGAAGCAATCAGCCCCAGCATTTT.